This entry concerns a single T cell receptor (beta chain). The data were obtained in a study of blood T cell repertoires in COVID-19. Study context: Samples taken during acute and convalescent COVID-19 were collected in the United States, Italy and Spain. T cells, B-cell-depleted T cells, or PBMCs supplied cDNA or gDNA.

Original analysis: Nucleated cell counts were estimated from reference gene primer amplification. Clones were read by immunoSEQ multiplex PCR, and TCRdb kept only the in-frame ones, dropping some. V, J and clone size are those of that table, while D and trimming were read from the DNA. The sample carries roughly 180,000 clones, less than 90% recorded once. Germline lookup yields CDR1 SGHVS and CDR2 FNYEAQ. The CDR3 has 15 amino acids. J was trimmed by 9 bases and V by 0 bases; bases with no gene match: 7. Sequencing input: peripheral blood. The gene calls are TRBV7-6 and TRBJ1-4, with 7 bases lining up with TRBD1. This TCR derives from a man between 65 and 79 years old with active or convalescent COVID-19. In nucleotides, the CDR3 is TGTGCCAGCAGCTTAGCTGGACAGGACGTGCAAAAACTGTTTTTT. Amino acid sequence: CASSLAGQDVQKLFF.